This T cell receptor beta chain was profiled in a study of cytomegalovirus exposure and HLA in healthy donors. Study-wide results and caveats: In a later analysis, several top co-occurrence clusters appeared linked to parvovirus B19, influenza, CMV and Epstein-Barr virus. Later, an analysis showed that TCR beta chains associated with HLA were more clonally expanded than others that were equally common. Researchers reported that three CMV-associated chains were confirmed in vitro as CMV antigen-specific.

Trimming cost V 4 bases and J 5 bases, with 3 bases left between them. Germline V CDR1 and CDR2: MNHEY, SVGAGI. This CDR3 is built from 11 residues. In the case of this clone: Its specificity is unknown.

Vbeta (60) and Jbeta (13) primers were used in the PCR. Produced via immunoSEQ multiplex PCR; TCRdb's table is partial and in-frame only. The sample carries hundreds of thousands of clones, approximately 80% recorded once. This TCR came from a boy aged 2-15 years in good health and CMV-seronegative. V gene TRBV6-5 combines with J gene TRBJ2-1; D not resolved. Sequencing was carried out using PBMCs. The CDR3 bases are TGTGCCAGCAGTTCCAACAATGAGCAGTTCTTC. Translating gives CASSSNNEQFF.